This entry features one TCR beta chain sequence. Its binding antigen is unknown. Nothing much larger sits one base from this clone, and base qualities are not available. This specimen comes from a study of technical replicates of blood from a handful of donors (dated by TCRdb to 2015 to 2018). Germline trimming: 5 bases from V, 3 bases from J; junction bases outside gene matches: 10. From the cysteine through the phenylalanine, the CDR3 covers 15 amino acids. Left in the record is the CDR3 DNA by itself, 45 bases read in frame from the first base. The germline V gene gives CDR1 as SGHTA and CDR2 as FQGNSA. The receptor library was made with the immunoSEQ multiplex PCR assay. TCRdb's version of the immuneACCESS table is confined to in-frame rearrangements and falls short of the full clone set. An unresolved V gene accounts for under half of the shortfall where checked; the remainder is of unknown origin. The sample includes over 50,000 clones, with about 90% observed a single time. In total, the top ten clones hold more than 4.5% of the sample.

Source material: PBMCs. The V gene is TRBV7-2 and the J gene is TRBJ2-7, with 7 middle bases fitting TRBD1. The receptor comes from a human donor in good health. Some clones in this sample may be carry-over from other donors' samples. The DNA is TGTGCCAGCAGCCCCGCAGGGGGTGGTGTCTACGAGCAGTACTTC. This translates into CASSPAGGGVYEQYF. Reference TRBV7-2 and TRBJ2-7 proteins supply the regions before and after the CDR3; the full variable domain is: GAGVSQSPSNKVTEKGKDVELRCDPISGHTALYWYRQSLGQGLEFLIYFQGNSAPDKSGLPSDRFSAERTGGSVSTLTIQRTQQEDSAVYLCASSPAGGGVYEQYFGPGTRLTVT.